A single sample gave rise to the 19 T cell receptor beta chains below, sequenced in a study of blood T cell repertoires in COVID-19. Method: immunoSEQ multiplex PCR; TCRdb's copy keeps in-frame clones and lacks some. The sample yields about 210,000 clones, 89% seen once. Input material: peripheral blood. Receptor source: a woman aged 40 to 50 with acute or convalescent COVID-19.

This chain connects TRBV3-1 (or the pseudogene TRBV3-2) to TRBJ1-6, with 11 bases matching TRBD1. The germline V gene has CDR1 LGHDT and CDR2 YNNKEL (reference sequence). There are 14 residues in the CDR3. Trimming cost V 7 bases and J 10 bases; bases outside gene matches: 6. CDR3 DNA: TGTGCCAGCAACACGTGGGACAGGGGGTCACCCCTCCACTTT. Its translation: CASNTWDRGSPLHF.

This sequence joins TRBV7-2 and TRBJ2-7, with 9 bases identical to TRBD1. There are 14 residues in the CDR3. V was clipped by 5 bases and J by 5 bases; unmatched bases: 7. CDR1 is SGHTA, CDR2 FQGNSA, per germline. The CDR3 here is CASSPGTGIHEQYV. The CDR3 DNA reads as TGTGCCAGCAGCCCAGGGACAGGGATCCACGAGCAGTACGTC.

This clone was seen more than once but under ten times. The chain carries TRBV27 and TRBJ1-6; D perhaps matches TRBD1 (5 bases). Looked up from germline, CDR1 is MNHEY and CDR2 is SMNVEV (reference sequence). This CDR3 region has 14 residues. V shed 4 bases and J shed 10 bases, with 14 bases lying between them. CDR3 sequence: CASSWGSHRSPLHF. The CDR3 coding sequence is TGTGCCAGCAGTTGGGGCAGTCACAGGTCACCCCTCCACTTT.

The CDR3 nucleotides are TGTGCTAGTGGTTTGGGAAACCGGGACAGGGGGCTCAGGGGCACAGATACGCAGTATTTT. Protein sequence: CASGLGNRDRGLRGTDTQYF. V is TRBV12-5 and J is TRBJ2-3, with 12 positions matching TRBD1. The V gene's germline CDR1 is LGHNT and CDR2 FRNRAP. This CDR3 comprises 20 residues. Trimming took 1 base from V and 1 from J; bases not matched to a gene: 12.

The chain uses TRBV6-5 and TRBJ2-3; 8 bases line up with TRBD2. CDR3 length: 16 residues. CDR1 is MNHEY, CDR2 SVGAGI, per germline. J lost 0 bases, V lost 3 bases, and 5 bases had no gene match. In DNA, the CDR3 is TGTGCCAGCAGTTATTCCGCGGGGGGCAGCACAGATACGCAGTATTTT. It encodes CASSYSAGGSTDTQYF.

V gene TRBV20-1 combines with J gene TRBJ2-7, with unresolved D. V dropped 3 bases and J dropped 0 bases, with 9 bases sitting between them. This CDR3 contains 13 residues. Looked up from germline, CDR1 is DFQATT and CDR2 is SNEGSKA (reference sequence). CDR3: CSASYSDSYEQYV. The CDR3, as DNA: TGCAGTGCTAGTTACTCTGACTCCTACGAGCAGTACGTC.

This clone was seen only once. The CDR3 nucleotides are TGTGCCAGCAGGAGCCTGGGGACAGGGAATCAGCCCCAGCATTTT. Protein product: CASRSLGTGNQPQHF. The rearrangement joins TRBV27 to TRBJ1-5; TRBD1 agrees at 9 bases. Germline V gene data show CDR1 as MNHEY and CDR2 as SMNVEV (reference sequence). The CDR3 runs to 15 residues. The V gene end was trimmed by 6 bases and the J gene end by 4 bases; junction bases not matched to a gene: 7.

This chain connects TRBV4-1 to TRBJ2-1, with TRBD2 matching over 12 bases. The CDR3 covers 17 residues. The V gene's germline CDR1 is MGHRA and CDR2 YSYEKL. Trimming at V came to 2 bases and at J to 6 bases, leaving 8 bases not matched to a gene. CDR3 sequence reads: CASSQPFLAGGSNEQFF. In DNA, the CDR3 is TGCGCCAGCAGCCAACCCTTTCTAGCGGGGGGGTCCAATGAGCAGTTCTTC.

V is TRBV5-1 and J is TRBJ2-5; TRBD2 matches at 14 bases. Per the germline V gene, CDR1 is SGHRS and CDR2 is YFSETQ. The V gene end was trimmed by 0 bases and the J gene end by 5 bases; junction bases not matched to a gene: 6. This CDR3 region has 17 residues. The CDR3 DNA is TGCGCCAGCAGCTTGGTGGGACTAGCGGGGGTACAGGAGACCCAGTACTTC. Translated, it gives CASSLVGLAGVQETQYF.

The chain has TRBV12-3 or TRBV12-4 and TRBJ1-5, with a possible D match to TRBD1 (5 bases). The ends were cut back, 6 bases at V and 10 bases at J, with 16 bases in the middle. CDR3 length equals 13 residues. Written as DNA, the CDR3 is TGTGCCAGCAGGGGAGGGGTTTGGGGACCCCAGCATTTT. It codes for CASRGGVWGPQHF.

The chain links TRBV6-6 to TRBJ1-2, with 7 bases lining up with TRBD1. The germline gives CDR1 MNHNY, CDR2 SVGAGI (reference sequence). The CDR3 loop spans 11 amino acids. V gave up 6 bases and J gave up 7 bases; unmatched junction bases: 2. Here the CDR3 reads CASRGDSGYTF. DNA for the CDR3: TGTGCCAGCAGAGGGGACAGTGGCTACACCTTC.

This rearrangement joins TRBV6-4 to TRBJ2-3; 10 bases agree with TRBD1. The CDR3 is made up of 16 amino acids. V shed 3 bases and J 4 bases; nucleotides not matched to a gene: 7. CDR1 and CDR2 (germline): MRHNA, SNTAGT. The CDR3 DNA reads TGTGCCAGCAGTGAAGGGACAGGGGACGCCTCAGATACGCAGTATTTT. Its translation: CASSEGTGDASDTQYF.

The chain combines TRBV7-3 with TRBJ2-1; 14 bases line up with TRBD2. The junction had 9 bases not matched to a gene; V was cut back by 5 bases and J by 6 bases. This CDR3 comprises 17 residues. CDR1 is SGHTA and CDR2 is FQGTGA in the germline V gene. CDR3 region: CASSPPTTSGGANEQFF. The CDR3 DNA follows: TGTGCCAGCAGCCCCCCGACGACTAGCGGGGGGGCCAATGAGCAGTTCTTC.

The count of this clone is one. The chain employs TRBV15 and TRBJ1-5, with unresolved D. The germline gives CDR1 LNHNV, CDR2 YYDKDF (reference sequence). V lost 0 bases and J lost 1, with 13 bases in between. The CDR3 runs to 17 residues. CDR3 nucleotide sequence: TGTGCCACCAGCAGAGAGTTAGGATGGGCAAGCAATCAGCCCCAGCATTTT. Translated, it gives CATSRELGWASNQPQHF.

This clone was seen a single time. The genes are TRBV10-2 and TRBJ1-1; the D is unclear. V was cut by 7 bases and J by 1 base, with 10 bases left in between. The CDR3 loop spans 13 amino acids. Germline assignment: CDR1 WSHSY and CDR2 SAAADI. CDR3 sequence: CASTGMGNTEAFF. Here the CDR3 DNA reads TGCGCCAGCACCGGGATGGGGAACACTGAAGCTTTCTTT.

This chain uses TRBV9 with TRBJ2-2, with 8 positions matching TRBD1. This CDR3 has 15 residues. Unmatched junction bases numbered 5, after V lost 3 bases and J lost 4 bases. CDR1 is SGDLS, CDR2 YYNGEE, per germline. The chain's CDR3 is CASSGKDRVTGELFF. For the CDR3, the DNA is TGTGCCAGCAGCGGAAAGGACAGGGTCACCGGGGAGCTGTTTTTT.

This clone came up once. This chain uses TRBV5-1 with TRBJ1-1; D unresolved. Trimming took 0 bases from V and 5 from J, leaving 14 bases between them. The CDR3 contains 15 residues. Per the germline V gene, CDR1 is SGHRS and CDR2 is YFSETQ. CDR3 loop: CASSLEWSGGTEAFF. The CDR3 DNA sequence: TGCGCCAGCAGCTTGGAATGGTCGGGTGGGACTGAAGCTTTCTTT.

The DNA for the CDR3 is TGTGCCAGCACAGGGGAAGTTGGTAACACCATATATTTT. As protein: CASTGEVGNTIYF. V usage is TRBV2 and J usage is TRBJ1-3; possibly TRBD1 for D (6 bases). This CDR3 comprises 13 residues. CDR1 SNHLY and CDR2 FYNNEI come from the germline V gene. V lost 7 bases and J 7 bases, leaving 14 bases between the germline ends.

V usage is TRBV24-1 and J usage is TRBJ2-5; D gene ambiguous. Germline V gene lookup returns CDR1 KGHDR and CDR2 SFDVKD. The ends were cut back, 1 base at V and 5 bases at J, with 10 bases in the middle. The CDR3 spans 14 residues. The CDR3 DNA reads as TGTGCCACCAGTGATTTCAGGTCAGGCGAGACCCAGTACTTC. Its protein is CATSDFRSGETQYF.